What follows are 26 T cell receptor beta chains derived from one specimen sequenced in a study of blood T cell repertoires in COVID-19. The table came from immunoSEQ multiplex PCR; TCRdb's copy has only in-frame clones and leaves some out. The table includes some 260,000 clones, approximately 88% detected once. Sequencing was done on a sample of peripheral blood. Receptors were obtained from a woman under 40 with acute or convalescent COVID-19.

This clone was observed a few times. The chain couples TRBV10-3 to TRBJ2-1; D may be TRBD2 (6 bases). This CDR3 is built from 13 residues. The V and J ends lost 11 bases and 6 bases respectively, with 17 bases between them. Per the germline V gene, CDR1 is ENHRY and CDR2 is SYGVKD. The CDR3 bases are TGTGCCCTCGGACGGGACTCAACCAATGAGCAGTTCTTC. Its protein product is CALGRDSTNEQFF.

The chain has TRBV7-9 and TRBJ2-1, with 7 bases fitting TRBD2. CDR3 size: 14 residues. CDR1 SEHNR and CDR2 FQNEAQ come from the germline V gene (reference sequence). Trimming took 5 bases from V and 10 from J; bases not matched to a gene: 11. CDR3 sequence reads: CASSLGTNVGEQFF. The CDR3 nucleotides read TGTGCCAGCAGCCTCGGGACTAACGTCGGGGAGCAGTTCTTC.

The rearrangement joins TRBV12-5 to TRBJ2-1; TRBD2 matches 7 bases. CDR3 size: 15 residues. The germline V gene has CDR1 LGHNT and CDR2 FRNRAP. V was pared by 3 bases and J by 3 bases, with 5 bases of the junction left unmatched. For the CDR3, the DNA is TGTGCTAGTGGTTTAGGGACTATGATCTACAATGAGCAGTTCTTC. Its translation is CASGLGTMIYNEQFF.

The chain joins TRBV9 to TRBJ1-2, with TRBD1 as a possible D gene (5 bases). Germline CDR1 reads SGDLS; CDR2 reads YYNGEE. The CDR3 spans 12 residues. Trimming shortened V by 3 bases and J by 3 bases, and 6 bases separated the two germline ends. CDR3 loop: CASSGQYYGYTF. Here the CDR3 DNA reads TGTGCCAGCAGCGGACAGTACTATGGCTACACCTTC.

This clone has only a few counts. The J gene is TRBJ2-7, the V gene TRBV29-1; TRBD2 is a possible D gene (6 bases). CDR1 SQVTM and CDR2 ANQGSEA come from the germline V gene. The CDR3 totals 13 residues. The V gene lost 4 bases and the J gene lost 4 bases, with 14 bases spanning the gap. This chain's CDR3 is CSVVGRAGYEQYF. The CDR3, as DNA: TGCAGCGTTGTTGGTAGGGCGGGGTACGAGCAGTACTTC.

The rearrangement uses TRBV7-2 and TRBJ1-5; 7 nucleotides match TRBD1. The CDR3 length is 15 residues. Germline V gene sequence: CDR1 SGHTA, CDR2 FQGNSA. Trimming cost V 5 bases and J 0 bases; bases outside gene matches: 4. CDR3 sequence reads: CASSPRTGSNQPQHF. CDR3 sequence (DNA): TGTGCCAGCAGCCCGAGGACAGGTAGCAATCAGCCCCAGCATTTT.

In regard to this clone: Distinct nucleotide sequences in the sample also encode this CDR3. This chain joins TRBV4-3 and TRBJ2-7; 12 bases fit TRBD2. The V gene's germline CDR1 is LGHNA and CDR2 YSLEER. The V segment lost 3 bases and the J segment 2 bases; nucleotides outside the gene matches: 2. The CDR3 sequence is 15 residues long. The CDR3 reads CASSQGLAGAYEQYF. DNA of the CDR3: TGCGCCAGCAGCCAGGGACTAGCGGGTGCCTACGAGCAGTACTTC.

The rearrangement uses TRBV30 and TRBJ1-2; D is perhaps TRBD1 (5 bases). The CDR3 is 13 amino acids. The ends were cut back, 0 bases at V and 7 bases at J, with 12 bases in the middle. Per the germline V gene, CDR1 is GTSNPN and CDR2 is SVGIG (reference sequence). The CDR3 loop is CAWSVRGGAGYTF. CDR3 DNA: TGTGCCTGGAGTGTACGGGGAGGGGCTGGCTACACCTTC.

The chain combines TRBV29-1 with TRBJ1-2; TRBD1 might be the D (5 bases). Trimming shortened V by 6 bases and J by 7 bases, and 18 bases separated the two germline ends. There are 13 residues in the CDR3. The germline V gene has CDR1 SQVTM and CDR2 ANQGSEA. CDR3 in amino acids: CSVVSRVPGGYTF. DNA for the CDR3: TGCAGCGTCGTCTCCAGGGTCCCAGGTGGCTACACCTTC. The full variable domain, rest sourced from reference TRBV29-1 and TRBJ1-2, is SAVISQKPSRDICQRGTSLTIQCQVDSQVTMMFWYRQQPGQSLTLIATANQGSEATYESGFVIDKFPISRPNLTFSTLTVSNMSPEDSSIYLCSVVSRVPGGYTFGSGTRLTVV.

CDR3: CASSPSRQGPYEQYF. As DNA, the CDR3 is TGTGCCAGCAGTCCATCCCGACAGGGGCCCTACGAGCAGTACTTC. The rearrangement links TRBV27 to TRBJ2-7; 8 bases are shared with TRBD1. CDR1 is MNHEY, CDR2 SMNVEV, per germline (reference sequence). This CDR3 spans 15 amino acids. The junction had 8 bases not matched to a gene; V was cut back by 5 bases and J by 2 bases.

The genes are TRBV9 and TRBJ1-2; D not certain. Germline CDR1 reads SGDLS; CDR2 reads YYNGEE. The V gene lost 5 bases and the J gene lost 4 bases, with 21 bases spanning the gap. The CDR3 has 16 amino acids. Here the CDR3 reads CASRDLLSGSPYGYTF. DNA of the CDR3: TGTGCCAGCAGGGATTTACTTTCAGGCAGTCCCTATGGCTACACCTTC. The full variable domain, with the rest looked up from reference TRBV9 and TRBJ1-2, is DSGVTQTPKHLITATGQRVTLRCSPRSGDLSVYWYQQSLDQGLQFLIQYYNGEERAKGNILERFSAQQFPDLHSELNLSSLELGDSALYFCASRDLLSGSPYGYTFGSGTRLTVV.

CDR3 amino acids: CASSPNVGTGDNEQFF. CDR3 DNA: TGTGCCAGCAGCCCCAATGTCGGGACTGGAGACAATGAGCAGTTCTTC. This chain connects TRBV7-6 to TRBJ2-1; perhaps TRBD2 as D (6 bases). Looked up from germline, CDR1 is SGHVS and CDR2 is FNYEAQ. V lost 5 bases, J lost 5 bases, and 19 bases lay in between. The CDR3 spans 16 residues. Full variable domain (rest looked up from reference TRBV7-6 and TRBJ2-1): GAGVSQSPRYKVTKRGQDVALRCDPISGHVSLYWYRQALGQGPEFLTYFNYEAQQDKSGLPNDRFSAERPEGSISTLTIQRTEQRDSAMYRCASSPNVGTGDNEQFFGPGTRLTVL.

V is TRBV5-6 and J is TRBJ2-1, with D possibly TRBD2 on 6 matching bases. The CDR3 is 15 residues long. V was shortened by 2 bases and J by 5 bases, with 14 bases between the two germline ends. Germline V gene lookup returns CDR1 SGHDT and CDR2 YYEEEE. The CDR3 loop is CASSFMEGRNNEQFF. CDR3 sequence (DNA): TGTGCCAGCAGCTTTATGGAGGGCCGAAACAATGAGCAGTTCTTC.

Written as DNA, the CDR3 is TGTGCCAGCAGCACTTGGACAGGGTCCTACAATGAGCAGTTCTTC. Protein: CASSTWTGSYNEQFF. The chain has TRBV11-3 and TRBJ2-1; TRBD1 matches at 8 bases. This CDR3 has 15 amino acids. Unmatched junction bases numbered 4, after V lost 5 bases and J lost 1 base. In germline, CDR1 is SGHNT, CDR2 YENEEA.

Written as DNA, the CDR3 is TGTGCCAGCAGCTTGGGAGACAGAGCAGAAAAACTGTTTTTT. This translates into CASSLGDRAEKLFF. The chain combines TRBV5-6 with TRBJ1-4; TRBD1 is a possible D gene (5 bases). CDR1 is SGHDT and CDR2 is YYEEEE in the germline V gene. The CDR3 is made up of 14 amino acids. With 0 bases removed from V and 8 bases from J, the gap between germline ends came to 11 bases.

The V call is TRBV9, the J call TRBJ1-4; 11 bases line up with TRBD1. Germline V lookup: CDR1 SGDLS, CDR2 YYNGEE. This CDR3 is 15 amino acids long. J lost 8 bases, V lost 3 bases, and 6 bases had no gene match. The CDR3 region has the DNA TGTGCCAGCAGCGCAGCCGGGACAGGGGGAGAAAAACTGTTTTTT. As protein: CASSAAGTGGEKLFF.

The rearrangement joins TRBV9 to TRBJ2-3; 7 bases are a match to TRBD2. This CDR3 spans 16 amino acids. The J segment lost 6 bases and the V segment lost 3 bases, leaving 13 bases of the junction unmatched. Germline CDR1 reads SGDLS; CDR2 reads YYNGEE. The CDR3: CASSAPPGGRWDTQYF. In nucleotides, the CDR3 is TGTGCCAGCAGCGCACCCCCCGGGGGGAGGTGGGATACGCAGTATTTT.

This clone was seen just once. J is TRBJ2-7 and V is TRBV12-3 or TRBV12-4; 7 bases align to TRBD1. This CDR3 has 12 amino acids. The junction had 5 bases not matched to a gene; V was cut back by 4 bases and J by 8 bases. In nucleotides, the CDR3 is TGTGCCAGCAGTTCCGGGACAGTAAAGCAGTACTTC. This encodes CASSSGTVKQYF.

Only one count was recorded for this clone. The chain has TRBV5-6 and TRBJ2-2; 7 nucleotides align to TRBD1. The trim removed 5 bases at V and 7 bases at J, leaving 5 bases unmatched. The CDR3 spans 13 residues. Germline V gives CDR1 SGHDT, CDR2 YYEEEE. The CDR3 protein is CASSPTGLGELFF. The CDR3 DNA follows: TGTGCCAGCAGTCCGACAGGGCTCGGGGAGCTGTTTTTT.

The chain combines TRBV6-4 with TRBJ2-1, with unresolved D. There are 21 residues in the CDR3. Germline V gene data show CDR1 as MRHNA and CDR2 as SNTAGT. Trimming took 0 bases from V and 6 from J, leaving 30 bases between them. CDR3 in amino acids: CASSDSSVFGRQPIRRNEQFF. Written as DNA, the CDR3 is TGTGCCAGCAGTGACTCTTCCGTTTTTGGGCGACAACCTATACGACGCAATGAGCAGTTCTTC.

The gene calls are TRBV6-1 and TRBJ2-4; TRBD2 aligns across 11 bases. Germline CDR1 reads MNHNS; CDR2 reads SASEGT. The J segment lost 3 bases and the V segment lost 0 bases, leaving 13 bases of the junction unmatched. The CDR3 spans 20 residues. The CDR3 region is CASSEASETSGTWVKNIQYF. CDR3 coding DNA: TGTGCCAGCAGTGAAGCGTCCGAGACTAGCGGGACTTGGGTCAAAAACATTCAGTACTTC.

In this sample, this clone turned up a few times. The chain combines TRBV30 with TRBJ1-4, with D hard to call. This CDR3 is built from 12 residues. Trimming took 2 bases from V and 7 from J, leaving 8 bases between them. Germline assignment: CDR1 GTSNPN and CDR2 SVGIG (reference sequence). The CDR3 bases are TGTGCCTGGAGTCTCCGTTCTGAAAAACTGTTTTTT. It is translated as CAWSLRSEKLFF.

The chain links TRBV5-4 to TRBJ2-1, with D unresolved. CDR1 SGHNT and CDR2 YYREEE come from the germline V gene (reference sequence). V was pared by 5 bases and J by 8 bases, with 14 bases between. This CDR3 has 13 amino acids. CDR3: CASSPQVIHEQFF. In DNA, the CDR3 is TGTGCCAGCAGTCCCCAGGTGATCCATGAGCAGTTCTTC.

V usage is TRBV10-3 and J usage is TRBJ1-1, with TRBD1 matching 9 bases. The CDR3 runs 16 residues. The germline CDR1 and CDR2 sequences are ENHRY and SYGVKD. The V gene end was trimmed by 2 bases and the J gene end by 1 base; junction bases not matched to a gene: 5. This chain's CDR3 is CAISERQQGANTEAFF. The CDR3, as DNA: TGTGCCATCAGTGAGAGACAACAGGGGGCGAACACTGAAGCTTTCTTT.

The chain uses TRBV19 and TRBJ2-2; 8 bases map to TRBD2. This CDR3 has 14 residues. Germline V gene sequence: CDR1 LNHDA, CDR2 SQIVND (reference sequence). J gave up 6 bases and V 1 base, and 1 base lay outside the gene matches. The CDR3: CASSIGREAGELFF. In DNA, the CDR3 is TGTGCCAGTAGTATAGGGCGGGAGGCCGGGGAGCTGTTTTTT.

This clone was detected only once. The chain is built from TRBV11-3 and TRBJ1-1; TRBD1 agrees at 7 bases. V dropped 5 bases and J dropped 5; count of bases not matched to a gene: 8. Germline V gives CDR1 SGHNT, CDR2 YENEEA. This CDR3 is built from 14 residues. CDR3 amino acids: CASSLDRVRTEAFF. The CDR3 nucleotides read TGTGCCAGCAGCCTCGACAGGGTTCGGACTGAAGCTTTCTTT. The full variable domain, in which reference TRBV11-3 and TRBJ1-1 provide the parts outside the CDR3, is EAGVVQSPRYKIIEKKQPVAFWCNPISGHNTLYWYLQNLGQGPELLIRYENEEAVDDSQLPKDRFSAERLKGVDSTLKIQPAELGDSAVYLCASSLDRVRTEAFFGQGTRLTVV.